The 19 T cell receptor beta chains listed next were all sequenced from one sample in a study of shared clonotypes between healthy human individuals. TCRdb keeps only in-frame clones here, not all; method: immunoSEQ multiplex PCR. This table holds 1,400,000 or so clones, approximately 98.5% found once. The sequenced material came from naive CD4+ T cells sorted from blood. Noted subset: CD45RA+ positively selected. These receptors were collected from a man aged 25 to 40 in good health.

V and J are TRBV5-1 and TRBJ1-3; TRBD1 is a possible D gene (5 bases). This CDR3 has 14 residues. CDR1 is SGHRS, CDR2 YFSETQ, per germline. V was cut by 4 bases and J by 4 bases, with 12 bases left in between. The CDR3 nucleotides are TGCGCCAGCAGCACCGGGACGGACGGAAACACCATATATTTT. Its translation is CASSTGTDGNTIYF.

The V and J genes are TRBV5-1 and TRBJ2-7, with 13 bases aligning to TRBD2. From germline, CDR1 is SGHRS and CDR2 YFSETQ. The CDR3 spans 19 residues. With V trimmed by 2 bases and J by 2 bases, 13 bases remained unmatched. CDR3: CASSLRSRTSGSRAYEQYF. In nucleotides, the CDR3 is TGCGCCAGCAGCTTAAGGTCTAGGACTAGCGGGAGTCGGGCCTACGAGCAGTACTTC.

A single count supports this clone. V usage is TRBV19 and J usage is TRBJ2-7; tentatively, D is TRBD1 (5 bases). Per the germline V gene, CDR1 is LNHDA and CDR2 is SQIVND (reference sequence). The V gene lost 4 bases and the J gene lost 1 base, with 8 bases spanning the gap. The CDR3 contains 13 residues. The CDR3 spells CASSTDISYEQYF. The CDR3 DNA follows: TGTGCCAGTAGTACGGACATTTCCTACGAGCAGTACTTC.

The chain has TRBV15 and TRBJ2-1, with TRBD1 matching over 11 bases. The germline V gene has CDR1 LNHNV and CDR2 YYDKDF (reference sequence). Trimming removed 1 base from V and 5 bases from J; junction bases left unmatched: 7. The CDR3 length is 17 residues. CDR3 in amino acids: CATSRAPGTGGNNEQFF. CDR3 coding DNA: TGTGCCACCAGCAGAGCCCCCGGGACAGGGGGTAACAATGAGCAGTTCTTC.

This chain connects TRBV7-2 to TRBJ1-3; D may be TRBD1 (5 bases). The germline V and J ends were trimmed by 5 bases and 0 bases, with 11 bases remaining between them. Germline-derived CDR1 and CDR2 are SGHTA and FQGNSA. The CDR3 is 15 amino acids. CDR3 nucleotide sequence: TGTGCCAGCAGCCTATTGAGGGGCTCTGGAAACACCATATATTTT. It encodes CASSLLRGSGNTIYF.

This rearrangement joins TRBV23-1 to TRBJ1-1, with no clear D. TRBV23-1 falls under the ORF class, with uncertain function. Trimming left V 2 bases short and J 1 base short, with 20 bases between. The CDR3 spans 18 residues. The CDR3 protein is CASSQPPLGEAGNTEAFF. The CDR3 DNA follows: TGCGCCAGCAGTCAACCCCCCCTTGGCGAGGCAGGGAACACTGAAGCTTTCTTT.

This clone was observed a single time. The V gene is TRBV2, the J gene TRBJ1-5; TRBD1 might be the D (6 bases). CDR3 length: 16 residues. V lost 4 bases to trimming and J lost 0 bases, with 13 bases between them. Germline loops: CDR1 SNHLY, CDR2 FYNNEI. CDR3 sequence (DNA): TGTGCCAGCAGTGGTTCGGACAGATATAGCAATCAGCCCCAGCATTTT. It specifies CASSGSDRYSNQPQHF.

V is TRBV9 and J is TRBJ1-2, with 7 bases aligning to TRBD1. Unmatched junction bases numbered 9, after V lost 4 bases and J lost 3 bases. Germline V lookup: CDR1 SGDLS, CDR2 YYNGEE. The CDR3 consists of 15 residues. CDR3 coding DNA: TGTGCCAGCAGCCCCCAGGGCAGGGGGGACTATGGCTACACCTTC. It is translated as CASSPQGRGDYGYTF.

The chain links TRBV6-1 to TRBJ2-5; a possible D gene is TRBD2 (5 bases). Per germline, CDR1 MNHNS and CDR2 SASEGT. The CDR3 is 14 residues long. Trimming cost V 4 bases and J 3 bases, with 12 bases left between them. As DNA, the CDR3 is TGTGCCAGCAGTGTCAGTATAGCGAAAGAGACCCAGTACTTC. As protein: CASSVSIAKETQYF.

CDR3 sequence (DNA): TGTGCCAGCTCACCACTGAAAGCAGATACGCAGTATTTT. Its protein product is CASSPLKADTQYF. This chain uses TRBV18 with TRBJ2-3; the D is unclear. The CDR3 sequence is 13 residues long. The germline gives CDR1 KGHSH, CDR2 LQKENI. The V and J ends lost 1 base and 4 bases respectively, with 6 bases between them.

The chain is built from TRBV18 and TRBJ2-7; D might be TRBD1 (5 bases). Trimming removed 2 bases from V and 3 bases from J, with 20 bases in between. The CDR3 runs 17 residues. Looked up from germline, CDR1 is KGHSH and CDR2 is LQKENI. The CDR3 region is CASSPRGGVTSDYEQYF. The CDR3 nucleotides read TGTGCCAGCTCACCAAGGGGTGGAGTGACGAGCGACTACGAGCAGTACTTC.

J is TRBJ2-5 and V is TRBV11-2; no definite D call. The germline V gene has CDR1 SGHAT and CDR2 FQNNGV. The CDR3 is 13 amino acids. V shed 5 bases and J shed 1 base, with 8 bases lying between them. In DNA form, the CDR3 reads TGTGCCAGCAGCCCACGGGTCCAAGAGACCCAGTACTTC. This codes for CASSPRVQETQYF.

The chain uses TRBV2 and TRBJ2-7; D may be TRBD1 or TRBD2 (5 bases each). CDR1 and CDR2 from the germline V gene are SNHLY and FYNNEI. The CDR3 contains 13 residues. The V end lost 4 bases, the J end lost 4 bases, and 11 bases lay between the germline ends. The CDR3 loop reads CASSVPGTYEQYF. For the CDR3, the DNA is TGTGCCAGCAGTGTTCCAGGGACGTACGAGCAGTACTTC.

A note on this clone: This sample also contains other DNA sequences that code for the same CDR3. The V gene is TRBV29-1, the J gene TRBJ2-5; the D is unclear. V was trimmed by 4 bases and J by 2 bases, leaving 8 bases between them. The CDR3 contains 12 residues. Germline values: CDR1 SQVTM, CDR2 ANQGSEA. This CDR3 reads CSVVTDQETQYF. The CDR3 bases are TGCAGCGTTGTAACCGATCAAGAGACCCAGTACTTC.

The V and J genes are TRBV5-4 and TRBJ1-2, with D hard to call. Trimming took 3 bases from V and 0 from J, leaving 6 bases between them. CDR3 size: 13 residues. The germline V gene encodes CDR1 SGHNT and CDR2 YYREEE (reference sequence). The CDR3 protein is CASSSRANYGYTF. CDR3 DNA: TGTGCCAGCAGCTCTAGAGCTAACTATGGCTACACCTTC.

A note on this clone: This specimen includes other DNA sequences encoding the same CDR3. The CDR3 reads CASSPQGYGYTF. The CDR3 region has the DNA TGTGCCAGCAGTCCACAGGGATATGGCTACACCTTC. The genes are TRBV28 and TRBJ1-2; TRBD1 is a possible D gene (6 bases). Trimming removed 5 bases from V and 5 bases from J, with 9 bases in between. The germline V gene has CDR1 MDHEN and CDR2 SYDVKM. The CDR3 contains 12 residues.

The chain joins TRBV5-1 to TRBJ2-1, with D possibly matching TRBD2 (5 bases). This CDR3 spans 17 amino acids. Germline CDR1 and CDR2: SGHRS and YFSETQ. V lost 3 bases and J lost 0, with 16 bases in between. The CDR3 sequence is CASSSGLLPSSYNEQFF. The CDR3 DNA follows: TGCGCCAGCAGCTCTGGACTCTTACCGAGCTCCTACAATGAGCAGTTCTTC.

V and J are TRBV5-1 and TRBJ2-5; 9 nucleotides align to TRBD1. The CDR3 loop spans 14 amino acids. V lost 4 bases to trimming and J lost 4 bases; unmatched junction nucleotides: 5. Germline CDR1 reads SGHRS; CDR2 reads YFSETQ. As DNA, the CDR3 is TGCGCCAGCAGCCAGGGACAGGGTCTAGAGACCCAGTACTTC. Its protein product is CASSQGQGLETQYF.

V and J are TRBV9 and TRBJ1-3; no reliable D call. Germline loops: CDR1 SGDLS, CDR2 YYNGEE. V lost 0 bases to trimming and J lost 1 base, with 5 bases between them. The CDR3 has 14 residues. The CDR3, as DNA: TGTGCCAGCAGCGTAGATGTGTCTGGAAACACCATATATTTT. It codes for CASSVDVSGNTIYF.